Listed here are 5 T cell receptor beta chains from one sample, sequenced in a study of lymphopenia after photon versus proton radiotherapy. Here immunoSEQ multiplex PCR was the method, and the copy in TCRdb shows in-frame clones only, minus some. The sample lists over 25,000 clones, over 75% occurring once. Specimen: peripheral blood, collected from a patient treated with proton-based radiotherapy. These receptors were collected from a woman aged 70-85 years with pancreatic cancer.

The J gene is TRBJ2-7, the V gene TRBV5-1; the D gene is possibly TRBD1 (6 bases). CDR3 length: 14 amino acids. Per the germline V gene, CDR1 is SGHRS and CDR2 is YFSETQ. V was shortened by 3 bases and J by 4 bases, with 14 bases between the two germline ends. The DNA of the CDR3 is TGCGCCAGCAGCTCAACCGGGACAACGTACGAGCAGTACTTC. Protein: CASSSTGTTYEQYF.

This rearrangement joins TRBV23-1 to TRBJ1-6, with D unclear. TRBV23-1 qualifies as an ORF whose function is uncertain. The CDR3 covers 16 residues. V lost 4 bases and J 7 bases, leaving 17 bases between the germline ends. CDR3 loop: CASSPPFGLCNSPLHF. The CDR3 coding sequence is TGCGCCAGCAGTCCGCCTTTTGGACTATGCAATTCACCCCTCCACTTT.

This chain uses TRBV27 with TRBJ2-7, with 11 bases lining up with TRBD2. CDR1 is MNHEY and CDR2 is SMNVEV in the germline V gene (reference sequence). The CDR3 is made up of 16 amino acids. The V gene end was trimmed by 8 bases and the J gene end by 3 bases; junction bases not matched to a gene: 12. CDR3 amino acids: CASPKSRLAGHYEQYF. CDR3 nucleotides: TGTGCCAGCCCGAAAAGCAGACTAGCGGGACACTACGAGCAGTACTTC.

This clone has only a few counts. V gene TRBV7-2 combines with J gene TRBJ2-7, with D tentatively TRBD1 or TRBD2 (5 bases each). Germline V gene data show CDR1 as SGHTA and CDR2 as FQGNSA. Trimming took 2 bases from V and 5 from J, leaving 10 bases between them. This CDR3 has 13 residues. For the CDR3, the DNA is TGTGCCAGCAGCTTAAATATGGGGGACGAGCAGTACTTC. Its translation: CASSLNMGDEQYF.

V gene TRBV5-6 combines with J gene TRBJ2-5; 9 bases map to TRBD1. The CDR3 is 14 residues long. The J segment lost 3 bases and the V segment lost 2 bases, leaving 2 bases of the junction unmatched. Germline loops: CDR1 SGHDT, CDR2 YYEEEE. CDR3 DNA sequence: TGTGCCAGCAGCTTCCGGACAGGGGAAGAGACCCAGTACTTC. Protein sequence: CASSFRTGEETQYF.